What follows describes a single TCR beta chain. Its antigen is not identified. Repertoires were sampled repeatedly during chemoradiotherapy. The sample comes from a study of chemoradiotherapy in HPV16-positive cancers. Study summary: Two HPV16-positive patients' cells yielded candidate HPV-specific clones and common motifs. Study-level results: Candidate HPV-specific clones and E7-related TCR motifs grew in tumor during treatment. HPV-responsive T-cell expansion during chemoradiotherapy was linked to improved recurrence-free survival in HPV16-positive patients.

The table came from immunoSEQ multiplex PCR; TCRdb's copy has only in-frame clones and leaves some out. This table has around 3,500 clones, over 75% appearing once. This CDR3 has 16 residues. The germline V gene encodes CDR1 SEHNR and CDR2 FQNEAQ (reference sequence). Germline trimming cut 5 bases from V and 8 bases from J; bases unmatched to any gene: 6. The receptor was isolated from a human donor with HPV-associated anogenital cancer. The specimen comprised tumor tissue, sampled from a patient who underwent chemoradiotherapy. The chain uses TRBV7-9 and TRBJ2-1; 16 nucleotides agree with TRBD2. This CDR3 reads CASSPGTSGRADEQFF. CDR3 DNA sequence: TGTGCCAGCAGCCCCGGGACTAGCGGGAGGGCCGATGAGCAGTTCTTC.